A single T cell receptor (beta chain) is shown here with its context. Its antigen is still unknown. This entry is derived from a study of cytomegalovirus exposure and HLA in healthy donors. Likely unrecorded immune exposures existed in these nominally healthy donors. Trimming pared 6 bases from V and 5 bases from J, leaving 13 bases between. The germline V gene encodes CDR1 MGHRA and CDR2 YSYEKL. This CDR3 comprises 14 residues. Broader study findings: Cytomegalovirus association was listed for 164 TCR beta chains. Roughly uniform depth of sequencing across donors was assumed in presence/absence analyses.

60 Vbeta and 13 Jbeta primers were used in PCR. Produced via immunoSEQ multiplex PCR; TCRdb's table is partial and in-frame only. This table holds about 150,000 clones. The sequenced sample consisted of PBMCs. This TCR was recovered from a woman in her 50s in good health and CMV-seronegative. The chain combines TRBV4-1 with TRBJ2-2, with D maybe TRBD1 (6 bases). The CDR3 sequence: CASRAWGQTGELFF. Here the CDR3 DNA reads TGCGCCAGCAGAGCGTGGGGGCAGACCGGGGAGCTGTTTTTT.